This TCR beta chain stems from a study of cytomegalovirus exposure and HLA in healthy donors. This clone occurred once. Between the trimmed V and J ends, which lost 3 bases and 3 bases, there was a span of 8 bases. CDR1 is KGHSH and CDR2 is LQKENI in the germline V gene. CDR3 length: 14 amino acids. PCR used 60 Vbeta primers and 13 Jbeta primers. Clones were sequenced by immunoSEQ multiplex PCR, and TCRdb holds only the in-frame ones, with some missing. The sample lists 90,000 to 140,000 clones, about 69% occurring once. The specimen was PBMCs. The chain recombines TRBV18 with TRBJ2-2, with D uncertain. The clonotype was recovered from a man aged 35 to 55 in good health and CMV-seronegative. The chain's CDR3 is CASSPYQDTGELFF. CDR3 nucleotides: TGTGCCAGCTCACCCTACCAAGACACCGGGGAGCTGTTTTTT.